The clone carrying this TCR beta chain was detected only once. This specimen comes from a study of cytomegalovirus exposure and HLA in healthy donors. The CDR3 spans 11 residues. Trimming took 8 bases from V and 5 from J; bases not matched to a gene: 3. From germline, CDR1 is MDHEN and CDR2 SYDVKM. Sequenced by immunoSEQ multiplex PCR; TCRdb stores in-frame clones only, minus some. The repertoire holds about 360,000 clones, with 70% to 90% as singletons. The TCR sequence derives from a woman younger than 35 in good health and CMV-seronegative. V gene TRBV28 combines with J gene TRBJ2-7, with 7 nucleotides matching TRBD1. The sequencing sample was made of PBMCs. Here the CDR3 DNA reads TGTGCCAGCGGGACAGTAGACGAGCAGTACTTC. Protein sequence: CASGTVDEQYF.